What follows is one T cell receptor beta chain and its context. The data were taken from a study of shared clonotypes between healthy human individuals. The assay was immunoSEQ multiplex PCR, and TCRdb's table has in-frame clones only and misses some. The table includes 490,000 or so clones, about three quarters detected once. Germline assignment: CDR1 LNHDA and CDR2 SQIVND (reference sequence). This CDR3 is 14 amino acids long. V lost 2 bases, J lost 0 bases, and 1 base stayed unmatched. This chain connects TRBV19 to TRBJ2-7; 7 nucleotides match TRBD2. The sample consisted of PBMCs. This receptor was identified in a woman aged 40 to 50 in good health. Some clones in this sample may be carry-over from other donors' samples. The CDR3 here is CASSIRDYSYEQYF. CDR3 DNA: TGTGCCAGTAGTATACGGGACTACTCCTACGAGCAGTACTTC.